This T cell receptor beta chain was identified in a study of T cells in Graves' hyperthyroidism and ophthalmopathy. As for the study in general: Initial diagnosis, before any treatment, was when peripheral blood was collected. Points from the study as a whole: From stable hyperthyroidism, ophthalmopathy was set apart by a 13 V-J model.

The TCR beta CDR3 regions underwent amplification using RNA transcripts as the source. RT-PCR in the first round (using the HTBI primer set) targeted the TCR CDR3. In TCRdb, the multiplex PCR reads were re-called with MiXCR into one record per CDR3 protein. The repertoire holds hundreds of thousands of distinct CDR3 sequences, with 15% to 20% as singletons. There are 15 residues in the CDR3. The junction had 8 bases not matched to a gene; V was cut back by 2 bases and J by 9 bases. The germline V gene encodes CDR1 MNHEY and CDR2 SVGEGT. This clonotype was found a few times. Antigen specificity is unknown.

The sample taken for sequencing was blood. This chain uses TRBV6-2 or TRBV6-3 with TRBJ2-1, with 9 bases matching TRBD2. The origin of this receptor is a man aged 40-49 years with Graves' ophthalmopathy. CDR3 coding DNA: TGTGCCAGCAGTTACCGAGCGGGAGGCGTGGGTGAGCAGTTCTTC. This sequence encodes CASSYRAGGVGEQFF.